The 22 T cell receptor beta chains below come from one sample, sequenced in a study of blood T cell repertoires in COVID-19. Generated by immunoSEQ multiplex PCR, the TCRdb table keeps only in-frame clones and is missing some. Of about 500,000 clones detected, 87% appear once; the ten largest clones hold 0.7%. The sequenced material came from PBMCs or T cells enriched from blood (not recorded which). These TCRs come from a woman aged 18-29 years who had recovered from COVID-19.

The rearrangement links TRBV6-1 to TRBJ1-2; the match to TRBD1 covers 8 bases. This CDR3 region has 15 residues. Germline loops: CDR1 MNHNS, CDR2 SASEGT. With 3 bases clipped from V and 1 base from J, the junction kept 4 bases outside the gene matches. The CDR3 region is CASSEGTGYNYGYTF. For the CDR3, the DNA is TGTGCCAGCAGTGAGGGGACAGGATATAACTATGGCTACACCTTC.

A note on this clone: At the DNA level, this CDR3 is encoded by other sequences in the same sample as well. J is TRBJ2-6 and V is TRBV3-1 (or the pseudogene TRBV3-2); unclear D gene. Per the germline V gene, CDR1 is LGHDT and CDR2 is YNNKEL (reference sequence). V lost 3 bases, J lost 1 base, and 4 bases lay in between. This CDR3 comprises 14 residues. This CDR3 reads CASSQASGANVLTF. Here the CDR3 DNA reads TGTGCCAGCAGCCAGGCTTCTGGGGCCAACGTCCTGACTTTC.

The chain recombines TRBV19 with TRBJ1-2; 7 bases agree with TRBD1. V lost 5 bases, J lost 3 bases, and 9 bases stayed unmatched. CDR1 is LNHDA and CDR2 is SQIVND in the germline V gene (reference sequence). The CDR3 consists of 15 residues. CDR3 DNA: TGTGCCAGTAGTTCACAGGGGACTCCAGACTATGGCTACACCTTC. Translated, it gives CASSSQGTPDYGYTF.

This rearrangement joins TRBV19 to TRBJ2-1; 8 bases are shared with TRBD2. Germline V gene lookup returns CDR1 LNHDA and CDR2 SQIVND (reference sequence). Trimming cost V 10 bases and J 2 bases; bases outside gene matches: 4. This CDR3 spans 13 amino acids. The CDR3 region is CATSGGAYNEQFF. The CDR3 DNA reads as TGTGCCACCTCCGGGGGGGCCTACAATGAGCAGTTCTTC.

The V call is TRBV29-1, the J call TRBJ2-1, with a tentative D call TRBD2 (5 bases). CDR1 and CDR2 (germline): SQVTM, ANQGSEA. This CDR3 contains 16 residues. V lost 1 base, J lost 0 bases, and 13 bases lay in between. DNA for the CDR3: TGCAGCGTTGAAGCCCAGGACGGACTCTCCTACAATGAGCAGTTCTTC. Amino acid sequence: CSVEAQDGLSYNEQFF.

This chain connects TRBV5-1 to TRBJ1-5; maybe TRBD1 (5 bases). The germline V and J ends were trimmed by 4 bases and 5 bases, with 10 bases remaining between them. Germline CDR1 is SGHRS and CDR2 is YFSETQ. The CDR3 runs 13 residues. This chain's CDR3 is CASSKDIDQPQHF. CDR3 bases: TGCGCCAGCAGCAAGGACATAGATCAGCCCCAGCATTTT.

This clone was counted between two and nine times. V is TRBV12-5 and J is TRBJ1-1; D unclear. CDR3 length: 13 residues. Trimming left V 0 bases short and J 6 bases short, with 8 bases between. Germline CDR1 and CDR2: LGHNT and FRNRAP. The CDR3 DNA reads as TGTGCTAGTGGTTTGGTACGGGAGGCTGAAGCTTTCTTT. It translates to CASGLVREAEAFF.

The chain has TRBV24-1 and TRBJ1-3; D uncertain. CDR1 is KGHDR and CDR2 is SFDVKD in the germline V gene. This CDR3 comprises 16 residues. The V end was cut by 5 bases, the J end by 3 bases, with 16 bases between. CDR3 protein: CATSVEEGLGGNTIYF. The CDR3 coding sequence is TGTGCCACCAGTGTAGAAGAGGGTCTAGGTGGAAACACCATATATTTT.

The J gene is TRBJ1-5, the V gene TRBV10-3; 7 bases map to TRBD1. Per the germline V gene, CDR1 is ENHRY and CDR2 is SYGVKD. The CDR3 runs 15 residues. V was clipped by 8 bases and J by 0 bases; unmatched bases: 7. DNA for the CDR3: TGTGCCATCGGGGGACAGTCTTATAGCAATCAGCCCCAGCATTTT. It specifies CAIGGQSYSNQPQHF.

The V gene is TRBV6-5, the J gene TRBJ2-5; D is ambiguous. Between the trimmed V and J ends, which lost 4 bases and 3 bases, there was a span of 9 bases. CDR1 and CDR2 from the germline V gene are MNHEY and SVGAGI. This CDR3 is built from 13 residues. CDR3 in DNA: TGTGCCAGCAGTTCGATAGATAAAGAGACCCAGTACTTC. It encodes CASSSIDKETQYF.

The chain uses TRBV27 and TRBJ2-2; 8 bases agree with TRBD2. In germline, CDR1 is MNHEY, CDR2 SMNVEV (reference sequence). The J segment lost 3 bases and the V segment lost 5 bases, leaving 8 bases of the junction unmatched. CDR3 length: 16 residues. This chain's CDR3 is CASSHTSSGYTGELFF. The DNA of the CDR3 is TGTGCCAGCAGTCATACGTCTAGCGGGTACACCGGGGAGCTGTTTTTT.

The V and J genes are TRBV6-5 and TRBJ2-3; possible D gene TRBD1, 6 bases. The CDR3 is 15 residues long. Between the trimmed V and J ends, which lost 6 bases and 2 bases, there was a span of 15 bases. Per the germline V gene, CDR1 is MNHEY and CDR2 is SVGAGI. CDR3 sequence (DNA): TGTGCCAGCAGGCCCCGGGACACCGACACAGATACGCAGTATTTT. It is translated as CASRPRDTDTDTQYF.

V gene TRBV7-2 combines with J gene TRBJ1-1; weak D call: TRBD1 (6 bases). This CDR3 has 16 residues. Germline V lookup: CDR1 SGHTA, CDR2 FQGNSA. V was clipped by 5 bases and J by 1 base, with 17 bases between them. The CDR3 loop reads CASSPSLGQKNTEAFF. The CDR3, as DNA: TGTGCCAGCAGCCCATCCCTCGGACAGAAGAACACTGAAGCTTTCTTT.

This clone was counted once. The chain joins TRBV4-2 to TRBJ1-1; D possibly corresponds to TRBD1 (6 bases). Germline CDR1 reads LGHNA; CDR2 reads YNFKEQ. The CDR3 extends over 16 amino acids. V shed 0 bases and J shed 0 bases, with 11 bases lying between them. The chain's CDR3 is CASSQDRRQVNTEAFF. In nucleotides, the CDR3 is TGTGCCAGCAGCCAAGATAGGCGACAGGTGAACACTGAAGCTTTCTTT.

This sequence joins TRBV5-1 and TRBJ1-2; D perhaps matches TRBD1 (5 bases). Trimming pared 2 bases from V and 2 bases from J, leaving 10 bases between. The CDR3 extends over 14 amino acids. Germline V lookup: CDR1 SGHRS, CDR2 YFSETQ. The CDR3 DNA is TGCGCCAGCAGCTTTAGGCAGGGCAACTATGGCTACACCTTC. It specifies CASSFRQGNYGYTF.

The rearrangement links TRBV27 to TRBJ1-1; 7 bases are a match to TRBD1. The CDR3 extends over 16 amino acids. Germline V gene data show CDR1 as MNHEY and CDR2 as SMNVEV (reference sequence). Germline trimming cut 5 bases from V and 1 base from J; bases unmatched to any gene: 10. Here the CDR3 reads CASSPRQGAQNTEAFF. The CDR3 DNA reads TGTGCCAGCAGTCCCCGACAGGGTGCCCAGAACACTGAAGCTTTCTTT.

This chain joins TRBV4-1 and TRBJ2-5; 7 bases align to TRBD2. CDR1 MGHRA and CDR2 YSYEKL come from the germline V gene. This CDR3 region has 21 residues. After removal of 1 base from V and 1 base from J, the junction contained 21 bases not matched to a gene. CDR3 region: CASSQVILKGTSASLQETQYF. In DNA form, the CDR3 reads TGCGCCAGCAGCCAAGTTATTTTGAAGGGTACTAGCGCATCTCTCCAAGAGACCCAGTACTTC.

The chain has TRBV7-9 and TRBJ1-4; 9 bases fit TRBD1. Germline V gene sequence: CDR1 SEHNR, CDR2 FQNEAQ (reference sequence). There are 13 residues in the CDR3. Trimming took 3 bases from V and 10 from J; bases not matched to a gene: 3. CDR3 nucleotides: TGTGCCAGCAGCTTGGGACAGGGCAGAAAACTGTTTTTT. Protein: CASSLGQGRKLFF.

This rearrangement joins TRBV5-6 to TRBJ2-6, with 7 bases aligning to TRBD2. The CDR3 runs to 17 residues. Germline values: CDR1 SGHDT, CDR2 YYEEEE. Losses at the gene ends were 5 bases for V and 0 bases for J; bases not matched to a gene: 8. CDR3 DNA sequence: TGTGCCAGCAGGGTAAGCGGGGTTCCCTCTGGGGCCAACGTCCTGACTTTC. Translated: CASRVSGVPSGANVLTF.

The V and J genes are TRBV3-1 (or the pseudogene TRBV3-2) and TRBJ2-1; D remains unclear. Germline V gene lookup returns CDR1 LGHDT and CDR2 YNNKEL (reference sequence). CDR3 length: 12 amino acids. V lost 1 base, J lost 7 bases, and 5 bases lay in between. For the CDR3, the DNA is TGTGCCAGCAGCCAAGTATTAAATGAGCAGTTCTTC. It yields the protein CASSQVLNEQFF.

In DNA form, the CDR3 reads TGTGCCAGCAGCCCCTCTGGACAGGAACATGAAAAACTGTTTTTT. Translated, it gives CASSPSGQEHEKLFF. J is TRBJ1-4 and V is TRBV28; 7 bases match TRBD1. The CDR3 is 15 residues long. Germline trimming cut 6 bases from V and 6 bases from J; bases unmatched to any gene: 10. Germline lookup yields CDR1 MDHEN and CDR2 SYDVKM. Full variable domain (missing parts from reference TRBV28 and TRBJ1-4): DVKVTQSSRYLVKRTGEKVFLECVQDMDHENMFWYRQDPGLGLRLIYFSYDVKMKEKGDIPEGYSVSREKKERFSLILESASTNQTSMYLCASSPSGQEHEKLFFGSGTQLSVL.

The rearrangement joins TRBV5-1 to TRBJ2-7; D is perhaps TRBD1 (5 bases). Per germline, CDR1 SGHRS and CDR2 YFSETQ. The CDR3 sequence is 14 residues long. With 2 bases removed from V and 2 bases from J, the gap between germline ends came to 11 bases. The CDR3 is CASSFEQATYEQYF. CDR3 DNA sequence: TGCGCCAGCAGCTTTGAACAGGCCACCTACGAGCAGTACTTC.